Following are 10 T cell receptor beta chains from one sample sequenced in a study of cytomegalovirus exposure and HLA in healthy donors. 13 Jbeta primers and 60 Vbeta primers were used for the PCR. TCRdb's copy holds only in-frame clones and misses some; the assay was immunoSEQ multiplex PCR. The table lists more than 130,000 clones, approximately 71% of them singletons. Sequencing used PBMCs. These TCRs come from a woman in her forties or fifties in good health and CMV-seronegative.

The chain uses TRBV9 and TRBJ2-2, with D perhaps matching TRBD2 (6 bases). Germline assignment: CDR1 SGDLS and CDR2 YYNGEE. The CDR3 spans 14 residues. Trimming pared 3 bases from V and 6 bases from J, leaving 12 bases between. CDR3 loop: CASSAGLQAGELFF. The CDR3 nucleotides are TGTGCCAGCAGCGCGGGACTGCAGGCCGGGGAGCTGTTTTTT. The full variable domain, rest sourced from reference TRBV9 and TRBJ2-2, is DSGVTQTPKHLITATGQRVTLRCSPRSGDLSVYWYQQSLDQGLQFLIQYYNGEERAKGNILERFSAQQFPDLHSELNLSSLELGDSALYFCASSAGLQAGELFFGEGSRLTVL.

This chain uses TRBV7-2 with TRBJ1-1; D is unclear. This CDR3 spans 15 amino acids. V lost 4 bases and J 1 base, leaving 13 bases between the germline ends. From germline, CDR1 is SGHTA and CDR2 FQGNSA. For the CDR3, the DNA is TGTGCCAGCAGCTCGGGCCAAACTAGGAACACTGAAGCTTTCTTT. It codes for CASSSGQTRNTEAFF.

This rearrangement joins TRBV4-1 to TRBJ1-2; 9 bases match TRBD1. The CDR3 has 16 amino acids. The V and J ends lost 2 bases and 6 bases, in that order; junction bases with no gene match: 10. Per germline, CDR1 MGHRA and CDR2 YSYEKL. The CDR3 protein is CASSQQPPGTGHGYTF. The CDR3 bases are TGCGCCAGCAGCCAACAGCCACCCGGGACAGGGCATGGCTACACCTTC.

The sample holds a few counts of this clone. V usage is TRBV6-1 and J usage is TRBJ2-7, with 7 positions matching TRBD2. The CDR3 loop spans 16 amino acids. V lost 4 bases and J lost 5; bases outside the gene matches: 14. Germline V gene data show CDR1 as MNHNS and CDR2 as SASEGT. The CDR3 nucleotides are TGTGCCAGCAGTGGGCCTGAGCGGGGAGTTAAACACGAGCAGTACTTC. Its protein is CASSGPERGVKHEQYF.

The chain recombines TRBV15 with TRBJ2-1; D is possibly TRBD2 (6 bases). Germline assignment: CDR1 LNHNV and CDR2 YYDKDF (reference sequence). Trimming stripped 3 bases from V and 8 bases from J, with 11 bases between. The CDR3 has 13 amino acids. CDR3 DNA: TGTGCCACCAGCAGGGGGACTGGTTATGAGCAGTTCTTC. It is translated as CATSRGTGYEQFF.

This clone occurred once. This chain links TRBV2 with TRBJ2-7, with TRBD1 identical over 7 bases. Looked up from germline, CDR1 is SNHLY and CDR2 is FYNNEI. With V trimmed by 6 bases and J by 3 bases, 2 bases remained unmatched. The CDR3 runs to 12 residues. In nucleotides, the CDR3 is TGTGCCAGCAGGAGACAGGGCTACGAGCAGTACTTC. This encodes CASRRQGYEQYF.

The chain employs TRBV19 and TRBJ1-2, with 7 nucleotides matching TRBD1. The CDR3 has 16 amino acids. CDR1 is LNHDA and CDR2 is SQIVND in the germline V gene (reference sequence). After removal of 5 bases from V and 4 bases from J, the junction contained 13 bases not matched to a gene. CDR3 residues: CASSLRRGQSSYGYTF. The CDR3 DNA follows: TGTGCCAGTAGTTTGCGTAGGGGACAGTCTAGCTATGGCTACACCTTC.

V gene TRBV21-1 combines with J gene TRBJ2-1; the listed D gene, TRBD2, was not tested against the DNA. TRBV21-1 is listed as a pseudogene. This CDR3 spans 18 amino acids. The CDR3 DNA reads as TGTGCCAGCAGCAAGGCGACGAAGAGGACTCTATGTTACAATGAGCAGTTCTTC. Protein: CASSKATKRTLCYNEQFF.

The CDR3 reads CATVLGDFTDTQYF. CDR3 in DNA: TGTGCCACCGTCCTCGGGGACTTCACAGATACGCAGTATTTT. This chain links TRBV6-1 with TRBJ2-3; weak D call: TRBD2 (6 bases). V was cut by 10 bases and J by 2 bases, with 16 bases left in between. This CDR3 has 14 residues. From germline, CDR1 is MNHNS and CDR2 SASEGT.

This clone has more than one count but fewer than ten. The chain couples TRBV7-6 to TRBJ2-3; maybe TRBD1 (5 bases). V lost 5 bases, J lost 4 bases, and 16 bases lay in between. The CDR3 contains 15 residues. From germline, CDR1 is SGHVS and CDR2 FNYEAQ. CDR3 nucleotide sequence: TGTGCCAGCAGCCCCTCTCGACAGCCTGCAGATACGCAGTATTTT. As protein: CASSPSRQPADTQYF.